Listed below are T cell receptor beta chains from one sample, sequenced in a study of T-cell reconstitution after alpha-beta-depleted transplantation in children. TCRdb itself ran the PCR reads through MiXCR, one entry per CDR3 protein. The table includes over 90,000 distinct CDR3 sequences, under 9% detected once. The specimen was PBMCs, collected before TCRalphabeta/CD19-depleted stem cell transplant. These receptors were obtained from a boy aged 2 to 10 with acute lymphoblastic leukemia, due to receive a stem cell transplant. CDR3s include the opening cysteine and the closing phenylalanine or tryptophan. Each record gives: D gene, V gene, clone size, J gene, CDR3 protein, CDR3 DNA. A D gene is named only where the DNA matches it firmly. Only some rows state a clone size, as once, few, many or a class for expanded clones.

d_call: NA
v_call: TRBV20-1
clone_size: many
j_call: TRBJ1-4
cdr3_aa: CSAGKIEGNEKLFF
cdr3_nt: TGCAGTGCAGGGAAAATCGAGGGAAATGAAAAACTGTTTTTT

d_call: TRBD1
v_call: TRBV6-5
clone_size: NA
j_call: TRBJ2-7
cdr3_aa: CASTTSGTGRYEQYF
cdr3_nt: TGTGCCAGCACCACCTCCGGGACAGGGCGATACGAGCAGTACTTC

d_call: TRBD1
v_call: TRBV2
clone_size: few
j_call: TRBJ1-5
cdr3_aa: CASSTGTGSQPQHF
cdr3_nt: TGTGCCAGCAGTACGGGGACAGGGAGCCAGCCCCAGCATTTT

d_call: NA
v_call: TRBV20-1
clone_size: NA
j_call: TRBJ2-4
cdr3_aa: CSAREGGLAKNIQYF
cdr3_nt: TGCAGTGCTAGAGAGGGGGGACTAGCCAAAAACATTCAGTACTTC

d_call: NA
v_call: TRBV5-1
clone_size: many
j_call: TRBJ2-7
cdr3_aa: CASSRKGDEQYF
cdr3_nt: TGCGCCAGCAGCCGGAAAGGGGACGAGCAGTACTTC

d_call: NA
v_call: TRBV25-1
clone_size: many
j_call: TRBJ2-1
cdr3_aa: CASSVLSGEQFF
cdr3_nt: TGTGCCAGCAGTGTGCTAAGCGGTGAGCAGTTCTTC

d_call: NA
v_call: TRBV6-5
clone_size: few
j_call: TRBJ1-1
cdr3_aa: CASSYRGRVFEAFF
cdr3_nt: TGTGCCAGCAGTTACAGGGGCCGGGTCTTTGAAGCTTTCTTT

d_call: TRBD1
v_call: TRBV20-1
clone_size: many
j_call: TRBJ1-1
cdr3_aa: CSAKGQGDTEAFF
cdr3_nt: TGCAGTGCTAAAGGACAGGGGGACACTGAAGCTTTCTTT

d_call: NA
v_call: TRBV6-2/TRBV6-3
clone_size: many
j_call: TRBJ1-1
cdr3_aa: CASETGTWGEAFF
cdr3_nt: TGTGCCAGCGAAACCGGGACCTGGGGTGAAGCTTTCTTT

d_call: TRBD2
v_call: TRBV14
clone_size: NA
j_call: TRBJ2-1
cdr3_aa: CASSQTAGADWDEQFF
cdr3_nt: TGTGCCAGCAGCCAAACAGCGGGGGCGGACTGGGATGAGCAGTTCTTC

d_call: NA
v_call: TRBV7-2
clone_size: NA
j_call: TRBJ1-2
cdr3_aa: CASSYKGGGGYTF
cdr3_nt: TGTGCCAGCAGCTATAAAGGGGGGGGCGGCTACACCTTC

d_call: NA
v_call: TRBV20-1
clone_size: once
j_call: TRBJ2-2
cdr3_aa: CSAEGGTANTGELFF
cdr3_nt: TGCAGTGCTGAGGGGGGTACCGCGAACACCGGGGAGCTGTTTTTT

d_call: TRBD1
v_call: TRBV20-1
clone_size: NA
j_call: TRBJ2-7
cdr3_aa: CSARENRGYEQYF
cdr3_nt: TGCAGTGCTAGAGAGAACAGGGGCTACGAGCAGTACTTC

d_call: NA
v_call: TRBV28
clone_size: NA
j_call: TRBJ2-2
cdr3_aa: CASSRGAGIGELFF
cdr3_nt: TGTGCCAGCAGCAGGGGGGCCGGGATCGGGGAGCTGTTTTTT

d_call: TRBD2
v_call: TRBV7-8
clone_size: few
j_call: TRBJ2-1
cdr3_aa: CASSRTSGGVANEQFF
cdr3_nt: TGTGCCAGCAGCCGGACTAGCGGGGGGGTCGCCAATGAGCAGTTCTTC

d_call: NA
v_call: TRBV7-3
clone_size: many
j_call: TRBJ1-1
cdr3_aa: CASSLEGSGAEAFF
cdr3_nt: TGTGCCAGCAGCTTAGAGGGTTCGGGTGCCGAAGCTTTCTTT

d_call: NA
v_call: TRBV6-6
clone_size: many
j_call: TRBJ2-3
cdr3_aa: CASSPSADTQYF
cdr3_nt: TGTGCCAGCAGCCCTAGTGCGGATACGCAGTATTTT

d_call: NA
v_call: TRBV5-1
clone_size: many
j_call: TRBJ2-7
cdr3_aa: CASTLGGQGEQYF
cdr3_nt: TGCGCCAGCACCCTGGGTGGGCAGGGAGAGCAGTACTTC

d_call: TRBD2
v_call: TRBV18
clone_size: many
j_call: TRBJ2-1
cdr3_aa: CASSQGTSGGHNEQFF
cdr3_nt: TGTGCCAGCTCCCAGGGGACTAGCGGGGGTCACAATGAGCAGTTCTTC

d_call: TRBD2
v_call: TRBV18
clone_size: few
j_call: TRBJ2-7
cdr3_aa: CASSEKRGTYEQYF
cdr3_nt: TGTGCCAGCTCAGAAAAGCGGGGGACCTACGAGCAGTACTTC

d_call: NA
v_call: TRBV9
clone_size: NA
j_call: TRBJ1-2
cdr3_aa: CASSPLTRIYYGYTF
cdr3_nt: TGTGCCAGCAGCCCCCTCACCCGCATCTATTATGGCTACACCTTC

d_call: TRBD1
v_call: TRBV7-2
clone_size: few
j_call: TRBJ2-2
cdr3_aa: CASSRSTGSGTGELFF
cdr3_nt: TGTGCCAGCAGCCGATCGACAGGGTCGGGGACCGGGGAGCTGTTTTTT

d_call: TRBD2
v_call: TRBV6-2/TRBV6-3
clone_size: NA
j_call: TRBJ2-5
cdr3_aa: CATWRPAGWLSQETQYF
cdr3_nt: TGTGCCACCTGGAGGCCAGCGGGATGGTTGTCCCAAGAGACCCAGTACTTC

d_call: NA
v_call: TRBV6-6
clone_size: NA
j_call: TRBJ2-1
cdr3_aa: CASRTGTLTYNEQFF
cdr3_nt: TGTGCCAGCAGGACCGGGACGCTAACCTACAATGAGCAGTTCTTC

d_call: NA
v_call: TRBV4-3
clone_size: many
j_call: TRBJ2-4
cdr3_aa: CASSQEWAGNYQNIQYF
cdr3_nt: TGCGCCAGCAGCCAAGAGTGGGCGGGAAACTACCAAAACATTCAGTACTTC

d_call: NA
v_call: TRBV15
clone_size: few
j_call: TRBJ1-5
cdr3_aa: CATSREEGQPQHF
cdr3_nt: TGTGCCACCAGCAGAGAAGAGGGTCAGCCCCAGCATTTT

d_call: TRBD2
v_call: TRBV3-1
clone_size: many
j_call: TRBJ2-1
cdr3_aa: CASSHGTSADEQFF
cdr3_nt: TGTGCCAGCAGCCACGGGACTAGCGCTGATGAGCAGTTCTTC

d_call: TRBD1
v_call: TRBV6-1
clone_size: few
j_call: TRBJ1-2
cdr3_aa: CASTRDRGYGYTF
cdr3_nt: TGTGCCAGCACCAGAGACAGGGGGTACGGCTACACCTTC

d_call: NA
v_call: TRBV20-1
clone_size: many
j_call: TRBJ2-7
cdr3_aa: CSAGPGTSTYEQYF
cdr3_nt: TGCAGTGCTGGTCCCGGGACAAGTACCTACGAGCAGTACTTC

d_call: TRBD2
v_call: TRBV4-2
clone_size: NA
j_call: TRBJ2-5
cdr3_aa: CASSQDSPSGAETQYF
cdr3_nt: TGTGCCAGCAGCCAAGACAGTCCTAGCGGGGCGGAGACCCAGTACTTC

d_call: TRBD1
v_call: TRBV27
clone_size: NA
j_call: TRBJ2-5
cdr3_aa: CASSSSGGRGETQYF
cdr3_nt: TGTGCCAGCAGTTCATCAGGGGGCAGGGGAGAGACCCAGTACTTC

d_call: TRBD1
v_call: TRBV12-3/TRBV12-4
clone_size: few
j_call: TRBJ1-6
cdr3_aa: CASSLTGGNSPLHF
cdr3_nt: TGTGCCAGCAGTTTGACAGGGGGGAATTCACCCCTCCACTTT

d_call: NA
v_call: TRBV28
clone_size: few
j_call: TRBJ2-1
cdr3_aa: CASSFGSADPKDEQFF
cdr3_nt: TGTGCCAGCAGTTTTGGTTCAGCCGATCCGAAAGATGAGCAGTTCTTC

d_call: NA
v_call: TRBV19
clone_size: few
j_call: TRBJ1-4
cdr3_aa: CASSIYNRTPGEKLFF
cdr3_nt: TGTGCCAGTAGTATTTACAACAGGACACCTGGTGAAAAACTGTTTTTT

d_call: NA
v_call: TRBV12-3/TRBV12-4
clone_size: many
j_call: TRBJ2-4
cdr3_aa: CASRPRGSGYKNIQYF
cdr3_nt: TGTGCCAGCAGGCCCCGCGGCTCAGGGTATAAGAACATTCAGTACTTC

d_call: NA
v_call: TRBV3-1
clone_size: NA
j_call: TRBJ1-1
cdr3_aa: CASSPRRYTEAFF
cdr3_nt: TGTGCCAGCAGCCCCCGCAGATACACTGAAGCTTTCTTT

d_call: NA
v_call: TRBV6-1
clone_size: many
j_call: TRBJ1-1
cdr3_aa: CASRVGARSTEAFF
cdr3_nt: TGTGCCAGCAGAGTGGGGGCTAGGAGCACTGAAGCTTTCTTT

d_call: NA
v_call: TRBV28
clone_size: NA
j_call: TRBJ1-2
cdr3_aa: CASSLRGNGLVGSGYTF
cdr3_nt: TGTGCCAGCAGTCTCCGGGGGAACGGGCTCGTGGGTAGCGGCTACACCTTC

d_call: TRBD1
v_call: TRBV6-2/TRBV6-3
clone_size: many
j_call: TRBJ2-3
cdr3_aa: CASSRLADRGRDTQYF
cdr3_nt: TGTGCCAGCAGCCGCCTCGCGGACAGGGGAAGGGATACGCAGTATTTT

d_call: NA
v_call: TRBV5-1
clone_size: many
j_call: TRBJ1-2
cdr3_aa: CASSWKINYGYTF
cdr3_nt: TGCGCCAGCAGCTGGAAAATTAACTATGGCTACACCTTC

d_call: TRBD1
v_call: TRBV6-5
clone_size: many
j_call: TRBJ1-5
cdr3_aa: CASSYFSPRQGVSQPQHF
cdr3_nt: TGTGCCAGCAGTTACTTCTCACCCCGACAGGGGGTGAGTCAGCCCCAGCATTTT